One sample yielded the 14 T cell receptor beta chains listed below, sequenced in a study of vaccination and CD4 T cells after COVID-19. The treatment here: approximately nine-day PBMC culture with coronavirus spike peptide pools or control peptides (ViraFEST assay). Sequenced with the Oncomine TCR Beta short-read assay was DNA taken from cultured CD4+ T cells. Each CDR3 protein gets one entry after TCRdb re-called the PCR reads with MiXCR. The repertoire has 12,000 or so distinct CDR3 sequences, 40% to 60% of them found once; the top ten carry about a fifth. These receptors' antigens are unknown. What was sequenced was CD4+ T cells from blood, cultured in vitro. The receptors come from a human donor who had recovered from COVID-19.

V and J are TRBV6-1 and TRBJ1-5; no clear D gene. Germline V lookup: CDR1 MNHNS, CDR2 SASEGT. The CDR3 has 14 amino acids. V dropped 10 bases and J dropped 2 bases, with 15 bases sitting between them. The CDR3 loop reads CATARGIGNQPQHF. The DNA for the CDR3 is TGTGCCACCGCGCGAGGTATCGGCAATCAGCCCCAGCATTTT.

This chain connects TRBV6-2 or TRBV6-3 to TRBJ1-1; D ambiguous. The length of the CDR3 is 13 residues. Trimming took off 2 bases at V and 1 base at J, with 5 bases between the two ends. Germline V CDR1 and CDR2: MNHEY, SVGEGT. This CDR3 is CASSYAENTEAFF. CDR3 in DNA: TGTGCCAGCAGTTACGCGGAGAACACTGAAGCTTTCTTT.

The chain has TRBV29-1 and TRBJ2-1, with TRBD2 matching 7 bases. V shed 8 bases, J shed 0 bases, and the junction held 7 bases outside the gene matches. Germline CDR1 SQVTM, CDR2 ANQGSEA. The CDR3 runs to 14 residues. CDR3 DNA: TGCAGCCAATCTAGCGGAAGCTCCTACAATGAGCAGTTCTTC. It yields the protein CSQSSGSSYNEQFF.

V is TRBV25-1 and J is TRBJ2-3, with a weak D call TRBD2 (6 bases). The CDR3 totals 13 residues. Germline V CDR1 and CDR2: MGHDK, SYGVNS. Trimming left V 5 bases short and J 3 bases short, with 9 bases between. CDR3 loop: CASSFGSTDTQYF. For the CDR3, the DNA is TGTGCCAGCAGTTTCGGGAGTACAGATACGCAGTATTTT. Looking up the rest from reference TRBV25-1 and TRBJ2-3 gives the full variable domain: EADIYQTPRYLVIGTGKKITLECSQTMGHDKMYWYQQDPGMELHLIHYSYGVNSTEKGDLSSESTVSRIRTEHFPLTLESARPSHTSQYLCASSFGSTDTQYFGPGTRLTVL.

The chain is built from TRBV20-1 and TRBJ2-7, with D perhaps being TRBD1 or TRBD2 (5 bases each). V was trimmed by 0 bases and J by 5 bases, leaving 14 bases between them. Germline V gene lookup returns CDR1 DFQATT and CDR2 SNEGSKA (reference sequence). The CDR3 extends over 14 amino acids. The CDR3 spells CSARDSGSLNEQYF. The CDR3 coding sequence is TGCAGTGCTAGAGATTCAGGGAGTCTGAACGAGCAGTACTTC.

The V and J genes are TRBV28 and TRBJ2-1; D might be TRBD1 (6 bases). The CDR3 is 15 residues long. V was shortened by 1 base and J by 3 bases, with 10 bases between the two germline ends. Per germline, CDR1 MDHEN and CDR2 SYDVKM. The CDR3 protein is CASSLSGANYNEQFF. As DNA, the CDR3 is TGTGCCAGCAGTTTATCAGGGGCTAACTACAATGAGCAGTTCTTC.

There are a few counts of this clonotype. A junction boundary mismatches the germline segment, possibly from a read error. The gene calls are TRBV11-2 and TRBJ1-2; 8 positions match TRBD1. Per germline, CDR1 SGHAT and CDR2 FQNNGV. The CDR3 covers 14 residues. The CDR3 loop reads CASSQQGGDYGYTF. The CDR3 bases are TGCGCCAGCAGCCAACAGGGGGGGGACTATGGCTACACCTTC.

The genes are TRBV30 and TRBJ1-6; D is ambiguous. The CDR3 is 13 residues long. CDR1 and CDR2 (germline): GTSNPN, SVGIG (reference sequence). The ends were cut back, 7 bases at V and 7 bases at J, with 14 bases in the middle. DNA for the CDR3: TGTGCCTTCGCCGGGAGACGAAATTCACCCCTCCACTTT. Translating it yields CAFAGRRNSPLHF.

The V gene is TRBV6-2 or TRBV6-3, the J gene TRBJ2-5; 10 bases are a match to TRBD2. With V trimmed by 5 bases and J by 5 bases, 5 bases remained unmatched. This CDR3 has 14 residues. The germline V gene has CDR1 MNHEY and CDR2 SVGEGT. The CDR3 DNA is TGTGCCAGCAGTAGCGGGAGGGCCCCGGAGACCCAGTACTTC. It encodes CASSSGRAPETQYF.

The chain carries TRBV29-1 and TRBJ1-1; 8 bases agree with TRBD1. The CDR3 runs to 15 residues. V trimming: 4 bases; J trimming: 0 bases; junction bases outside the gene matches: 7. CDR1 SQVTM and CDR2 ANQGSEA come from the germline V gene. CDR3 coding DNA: TGCAGCGTTGGGATACCGGACAGGGTGAACACTGAAGCTTTCTTT. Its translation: CSVGIPDRVNTEAFF.

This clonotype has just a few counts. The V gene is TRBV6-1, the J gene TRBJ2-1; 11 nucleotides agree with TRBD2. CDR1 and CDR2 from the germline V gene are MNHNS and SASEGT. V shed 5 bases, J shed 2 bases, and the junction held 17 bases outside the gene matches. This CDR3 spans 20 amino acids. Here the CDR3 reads CASSHQRTERGLAAYNEQFF. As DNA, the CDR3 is TGTGCCAGCAGTCACCAAAGGACTGAACGGGGACTAGCGGCCTACAATGAGCAGTTCTTC.

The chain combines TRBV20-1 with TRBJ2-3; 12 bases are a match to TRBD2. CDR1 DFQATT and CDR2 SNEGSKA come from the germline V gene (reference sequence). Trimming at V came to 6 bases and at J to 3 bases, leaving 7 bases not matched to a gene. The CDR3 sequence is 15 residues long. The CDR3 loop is CSADRTSGNTDTQYF. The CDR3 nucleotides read TGCAGTGCGGATAGGACTAGCGGGAATACAGATACGCAGTATTTT.

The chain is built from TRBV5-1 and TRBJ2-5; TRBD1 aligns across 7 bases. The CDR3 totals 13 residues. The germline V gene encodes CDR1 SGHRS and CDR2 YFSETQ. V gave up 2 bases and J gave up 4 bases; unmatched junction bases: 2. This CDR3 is CASSLQGLETQYF. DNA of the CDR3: TGCGCCAGCAGCTTACAGGGGTTAGAGACCCAGTACTTC.

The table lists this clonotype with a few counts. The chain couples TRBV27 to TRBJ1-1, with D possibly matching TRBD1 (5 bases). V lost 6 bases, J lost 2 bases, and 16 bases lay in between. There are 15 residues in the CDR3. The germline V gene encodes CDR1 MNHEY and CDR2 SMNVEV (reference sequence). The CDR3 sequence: CASRTSQGQNTEAFF. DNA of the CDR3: TGTGCCAGCAGGACCAGTCAAGGACAAAACACTGAAGCTTTCTTT.